Listed below are T cell receptor beta chains from one sample, sequenced in a study of shared clonotypes between healthy human individuals. Measured with immunoSEQ multiplex PCR; TCRdb has only the in-frame clones, and not every one. Among approximately 620,000 clones listed, around 97% were seen once. The specimen sequenced was naive CD4+ T cells sorted from blood. The source of these receptors is a woman aged 25 to 39 in good health. Both conserved end residues are part of each CDR3. The order of the fields is CDR3 DNA, CDR3 protein, J gene, clone size, V gene, D gene. A D gene is named only where the DNA matches it firmly. Clone size is stated in some rows and not others, as once, few, many or a class when expanded.

DNA: TGCGCCAGCAGCCAAGTGGGCAGGGGGCGTGGAAACATTCAGTACTTC
CDR3: CASSQVGRGRGNIQYF
J: TRBJ2-4
size: NA
V: TRBV4-1
D: TRBD1

DNA: TGTGCCTGGAGTGTACTTTTTAGGAATGAGCAGTTCTTC
CDR3: CAWSVLFRNEQFF
J: TRBJ2-1
size: NA
V: TRBV30
D: NA

DNA: TGTGCCATCAGTGAGACGGCTTTGAACACTGAAGCTTTCTTT
CDR3: CAISETALNTEAFF
J: TRBJ1-1
size: NA
V: TRBV10-3
D: NA

DNA: TGTGCCAGCAGCTTCGGTCGTGGGAACGGCCTTGGTGAGCAGTTCTTC
CDR3: CASSFGRGNGLGEQFF
J: TRBJ2-1
size: NA
V: TRBV7-2
D: NA

DNA: TGTGCCAGCAGTTACCCGGGACCCCATACTGGAAACACCATATATTTT
CDR3: CASSYPGPHTGNTIYF
J: TRBJ1-3
size: NA
V: TRBV6-6
D: NA

DNA: TGTGCCAGTAGGACGGACAAGGCAGATACGCAGTATTTT
CDR3: CASRTDKADTQYF
J: TRBJ2-3
size: NA
V: TRBV19
D: NA

DNA: TGCGCCAGCAGCCGCATAGGGGGGGGGCTTCAATATGGCTACACCTTC
CDR3: CASSRIGGGLQYGYTF
J: TRBJ1-2
size: NA
V: TRBV4-1
D: NA

DNA: TGTGCCAGCAGTTCAGGGACAGGGGTTGGAAAACTGTTTTTT
CDR3: CASSSGTGVGKLFF
J: TRBJ1-4
size: NA
V: TRBV28
D: TRBD1

DNA: TGTGCCAGTAGTCCCTGGACAGGTATTCCCCTTTATAACACCGGGGAGCTGTTTTTT
CDR3: CASSPWTGIPLYNTGELFF
J: TRBJ2-2
size: once
V: TRBV19
D: TRBD1

DNA: TGTGCCAGCTCACCCGCGGGAGGGCCTTACGTGGAGCAGTACTTC
CDR3: CASSPAGGPYVEQYF
J: TRBJ2-7
size: NA
V: TRBV18
D: TRBD2

DNA: TGTGCCAGTAGTATTAGAAGGGGGAGCTCTGGAAACACCATATATTTT
CDR3: CASSIRRGSSGNTIYF
J: TRBJ1-3
size: NA
V: TRBV19
D: NA

DNA: TGTGCCAGCAGCATAGAGGTACTCCTGAGGACTGAAGCTTTCTTT
CDR3: CASSIEVLLRTEAFF
J: TRBJ1-1
size: NA
V: TRBV7-9
D: NA

DNA: TGCGCCAGCAGTGAGAGGCTAGCGGTCGTCACCGGGGAGCTGTTTTTT
CDR3: CASSERLAVVTGELFF
J: TRBJ2-2
size: once
V: TRBV10-1
D: TRBD2

DNA: TGTGCCAGCAGTGAAAGGCAGTCCTACGAGCAGTACTTC
CDR3: CASSERQSYEQYF
J: TRBJ2-7
size: NA
V: TRBV6-1
D: NA

DNA: TGTGCCAGCAGCCACCGGTATTATGGCTACACCTTC
CDR3: CASSHRYYGYTF
J: TRBJ1-2
size: NA
V: TRBV2
D: NA

DNA: TGTGCCAGCAGTTTAGCTCTTCCCCTCCGGGACAGGAGAAACACCGGGGAGCTGTTTTTT
CDR3: CASSLALPLRDRRNTGELFF
J: TRBJ2-2
size: NA
V: TRBV27
D: TRBD1

DNA: TGTGCCAGCAGCTTAGAGGTTAGCGGGAAGAGCACGCAGTATTTT
CDR3: CASSLEVSGKSTQYF
J: TRBJ2-3
size: NA
V: TRBV7-6
D: TRBD2

DNA: TGTGCCAGCAGCTCCCCCGGACAGGGACCCAATGAAAAACTGTTTTTT
CDR3: CASSSPGQGPNEKLFF
J: TRBJ1-4
size: NA
V: TRBV7-2
D: TRBD1

DNA: TGTGCCAGCAGTTACTCTTCGAACACCGGGGAGCTGTTTTTT
CDR3: CASSYSSNTGELFF
J: TRBJ2-2
size: NA
V: TRBV6-6
D: NA

DNA: TGTGCCAGCAGGTCCCGGGGGGGGGACACTGAAGCTTTCTTT
CDR3: CASRSRGGDTEAFF
J: TRBJ1-1
size: NA
V: TRBV6-6
D: NA

DNA: TGTGCCAGCAGCTTGTCCCGGGACCTGAACACTGAAGCTTTCTTT
CDR3: CASSLSRDLNTEAFF
J: TRBJ1-1
size: NA
V: TRBV5-4
D: NA

DNA: TGTGCCAGCAGTGAGCGGGACTACGAGCAGTACTTC
CDR3: CASSERDYEQYF
J: TRBJ2-7
size: NA
V: TRBV2
D: NA

DNA: TGTGCCAGCAGTGAAGCGGGCAGGGGAGCAAATCAGCCCCAGCATTTT
CDR3: CASSEAGRGANQPQHF
J: TRBJ1-5
size: NA
V: TRBV2
D: NA

DNA: TGTGCCACCCTTAACAGGGGCTCTGGAAACACCATATATTTT
CDR3: CATLNRGSGNTIYF
J: TRBJ1-3
size: NA
V: TRBV28
D: TRBD1

DNA: TGTGCCAGCAGCTGGGGGACAGGGGCTTCTGAAGCTTTCTTT
CDR3: CASSWGTGASEAFF
J: TRBJ1-1
size: NA
V: TRBV7-9
D: TRBD1

DNA: TGTGCCAGCTCACTATCTGTGCTTAGAGGGGAAGAGACCCAGTACTTC
CDR3: CASSLSVLRGEETQYF
J: TRBJ2-5
size: NA
V: TRBV18
D: NA

DNA: TGTGCCAGCAGTGATTTGGACAGATACAATGAGCAGTTCTTC
CDR3: CASSDLDRYNEQFF
J: TRBJ2-1
size: NA
V: TRBV2
D: NA

DNA: TGCGCCAGCAGCTTCGAGGGGGCGTACAATGAGCAGTTCTTC
CDR3: CASSFEGAYNEQFF
J: TRBJ2-1
size: NA
V: TRBV5-1
D: TRBD1

DNA: TGTGCCAGCAGTAGGCCGAATCAGCCCCAGCATTTT
CDR3: CASSRPNQPQHF
J: TRBJ1-5
size: NA
V: TRBV5-8
D: NA

DNA: TGTGCCAGCAGCTTGGACAGGTACAATGAGCAGTTCTTC
CDR3: CASSLDRYNEQFF
J: TRBJ2-1
size: NA
V: TRBV5-8
D: NA

DNA: TGTGCCAGCTCACCAGGGAGAGATACGCAGTATTTT
CDR3: CASSPGRDTQYF
J: TRBJ2-3
size: NA
V: TRBV18
D: NA

DNA: TGTGCCACCTCCCCCGCAGGGAGCTTCAATCAGCCCCAGCATTTT
CDR3: CATSPAGSFNQPQHF
J: TRBJ1-5
size: NA
V: TRBV6-5
D: NA

DNA: TGCGCCAGCAGCTTGGCACAGGGGGCCGGGGAGCTGTTTTTT
CDR3: CASSLAQGAGELFF
J: TRBJ2-2
size: NA
V: TRBV5-1
D: TRBD1

DNA: TGTGCCAGCAGTTTAAGTACCGGGGAGCAGTTCTTC
CDR3: CASSLSTGEQFF
J: TRBJ2-1
size: NA
V: TRBV7-3
D: NA

DNA: TGTGCCAGCAGTTACTTCCAGGGAACCTACGAGCAGTACTTC
CDR3: CASSYFQGTYEQYF
J: TRBJ2-7
size: NA
V: TRBV6-6
D: NA